The 8 T cell receptor beta chains below were found in one sample sequenced in a study of T-cell memory formation after mild COVID-19. MiXCR, applied by TCRdb to the 5' RACE reads, yields one record per CDR3 protein. This table holds hundreds of thousands of distinct CDR3 sequences, 28% found once. Sequencing was performed on PBMCs or a T cell subset sorted from them (not recorded which). The source is an adult woman who had mild COVID-19 (a few samples of this study predate the infection). Cell type and time point are not known.

V gene TRBV6-5 combines with J gene TRBJ2-6, with no clear D. Germline assignment: CDR1 MNHEY and CDR2 SVGAGI. V lost 4 bases, J lost 9 bases, and 16 bases lay in between. The CDR3 sequence is 15 residues long. The CDR3 spells CASSLDGHPNNVLTF. Here the CDR3 DNA reads TGTGCCAGCAGTTTGGACGGGCACCCCAACAACGTCCTGACTTTC.

This clonotype was seen a handful of times. This chain links TRBV13 with TRBJ1-5; D might be TRBD1 (6 bases). The germline CDR1 and CDR2 sequences are PRHDT and FYEKMQ (reference sequence). Trimming removed 3 bases at V and 0 bases at J, with 9 bases between. This CDR3 has 15 amino acids. CDR3 DNA: TGTGCCAGCAGCTTGGGGGCACATAGCAATCAGCCCCAGCATTTT. Encoded protein: CASSLGAHSNQPQHF.

This clonotype was detected a few times. The chain combines TRBV7-9 with TRBJ2-1, with TRBD1 matching over 9 bases. Per the germline V gene, CDR1 is SEHNR and CDR2 is FQNEAQ (reference sequence). V shed 5 bases and J 8 bases; nucleotides not matched to a gene: 10. This CDR3 has 15 amino acids. DNA of the CDR3: TGTGCCAGCAGCCGCCCACAGGGGGCCGGGGATGAGCAGTTCTTC. Translation: CASSRPQGAGDEQFF.

This clonotype came up a few times. The V gene is TRBV24-1, the J gene TRBJ2-1; D is possibly TRBD2 (6 bases). V lost 0 bases and J lost 7, with 12 bases in between. The CDR3 length is 15 residues. Germline CDR1 and CDR2: KGHDR and SFDVKD. This CDR3 reads CATSDLWVGGNEQFF. The CDR3 DNA reads as TGTGCCACCAGTGATTTGTGGGTCGGAGGGAATGAGCAGTTCTTC.

This rearrangement joins TRBV7-9 to TRBJ2-5; D is uncertain. V lost 10 bases, J lost 5 bases, and 8 bases lay in between. Germline V CDR1 and CDR2: SEHNR, FQNEAQ (reference sequence). There are 10 residues in the CDR3. The CDR3 DNA reads TGTGCCACTCGAAGGGAGACCCAGTACTTC. As protein: CATRRETQYF.

This clonotype appeared once. CDR3: CASSLGQAGPNQPQHF. The CDR3 region has the DNA TGTGCCAGCAGCTTGGGGCAGGCCGGGCCCAATCAGCCCCAGCATTTT. V is TRBV5-6 and J is TRBJ1-5; no clear D gene. The germline V gene encodes CDR1 SGHDT and CDR2 YYEEEE. The V end lost 0 bases, the J end lost 3 bases, and 13 bases lay between the germline ends. The length of the CDR3 is 16 residues. The variable domain in full, completed from reference TRBV5-6 and TRBJ1-5, reads DAGVTQSPTHLIKTRGQQVTLRCSPKSGHDTVSWYQQALGQGPQFIFQYYEEEERQRGNFPDRFSGHQFPNYSSELNVNALLLGDSALYLCASSLGQAGPNQPQHFGDGTRLSIL.

Notes on this clonotype: The junction shows a germline mismatch at one end, possibly a read error. V gene TRBV3-1 combines with J gene TRBJ2-1, with 11 bases lining up with TRBD1. The germline V gene has CDR1 LGHDT and CDR2 YNNKEL (reference sequence). The CDR3 totals 17 residues. The CDR3: CARSQRDRGVSYNEQFF. The CDR3 nucleotides read TGTGCCAGAAGCCAACGGGACAGGGGGGTTTCCTACAATGAGCAGTTCTTC.

DNA for the CDR3: TGCGCCAGCAGCTCGGGCTATACGGATTCACCCCTCCACTTT. This translates into CASSSGYTDSPLHF. The V gene is TRBV5-1, the J gene TRBJ1-6; D is unclear. V lost 3 bases to trimming and J lost 8 bases, with 12 bases between them. CDR3 size: 14 residues. Looked up from germline, CDR1 is SGHRS and CDR2 is YFSETQ.